One T cell receptor (beta chain) is described in this entry. Its antigen remains unidentified. This entry belongs to a study of cytomegalovirus exposure and HLA in healthy donors. Study details: Of a few hundred genotyped donors, about 80% clustered with self-reported Caucasian donors. Findings and limits, study-wide: Some TCR beta chains (roughly 160 of them) were listed as cytomegalovirus-associated. Under in vitro conditions, a few CMV-associated chains were confirmed as specific for CMV antigens. TCR beta V- and J-gene trimming, according to a later analysis, was linked to a missense DCLRE1C variant.

It was with 60 Vbeta and 13 Jbeta primers that the PCR ran. Assay used: immunoSEQ multiplex PCR; TCRdb lists only in-frame clones, some missing. The sample has some 150,000 clones, 77% seen once. Germline V gene lookup returns CDR1 MNHEY and CDR2 SMNVEV (reference sequence). Trimming removed 5 bases from V and 0 bases from J, with 14 bases in between. The CDR3 contains 16 residues. This TCR came from a young man in good health and CMV-seropositive. Input material: PBMCs. The rearrangement uses TRBV27 and TRBJ2-1; D may be TRBD2 (5 bases). The CDR3 loop reads CASSGGSWSSYNEQFF. CDR3 sequence (DNA): TGTGCCAGCAGTGGAGGTTCGTGGAGCTCCTACAATGAGCAGTTCTTC.